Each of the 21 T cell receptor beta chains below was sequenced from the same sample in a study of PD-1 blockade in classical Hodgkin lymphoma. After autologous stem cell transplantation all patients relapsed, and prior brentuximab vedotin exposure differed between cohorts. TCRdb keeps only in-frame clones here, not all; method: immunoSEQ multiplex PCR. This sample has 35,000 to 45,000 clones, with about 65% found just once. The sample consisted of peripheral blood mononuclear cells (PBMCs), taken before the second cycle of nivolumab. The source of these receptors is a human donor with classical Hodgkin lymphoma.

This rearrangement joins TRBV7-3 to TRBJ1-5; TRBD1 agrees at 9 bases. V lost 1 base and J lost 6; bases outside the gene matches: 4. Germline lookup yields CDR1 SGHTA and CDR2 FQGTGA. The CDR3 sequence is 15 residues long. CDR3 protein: CASSLNPGQGQPQHF. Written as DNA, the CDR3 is TGTGCCAGCAGCTTAAATCCGGGACAGGGTCAGCCCCAGCATTTT. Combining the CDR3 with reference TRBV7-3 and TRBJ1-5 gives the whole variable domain GAGVSQTPSNKVTEKGKYVELRCDPISGHTALYWYRQSLGQGPEFLIYFQGTGAADDSGLPNDRFFAVRPEGSVSTLKIQRTERGDSAVYLCASSLNPGQGQPQHFGDGTRLSIL.

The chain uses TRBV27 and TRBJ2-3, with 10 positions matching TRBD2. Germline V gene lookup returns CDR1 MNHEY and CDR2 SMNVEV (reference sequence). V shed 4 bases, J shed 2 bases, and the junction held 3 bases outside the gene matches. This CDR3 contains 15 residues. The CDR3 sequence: CASSSSGGATDTQYF. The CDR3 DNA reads TGTGCCAGCAGTTCGAGCGGGGGGGCCACAGATACGCAGTATTTT.

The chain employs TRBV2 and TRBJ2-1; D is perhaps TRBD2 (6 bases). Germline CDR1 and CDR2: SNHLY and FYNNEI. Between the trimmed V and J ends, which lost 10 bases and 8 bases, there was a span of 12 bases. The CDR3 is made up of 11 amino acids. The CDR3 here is CAILKRDEQFF. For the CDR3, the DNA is TGTGCCATCCTAAAGCGGGATGAGCAGTTCTTC.

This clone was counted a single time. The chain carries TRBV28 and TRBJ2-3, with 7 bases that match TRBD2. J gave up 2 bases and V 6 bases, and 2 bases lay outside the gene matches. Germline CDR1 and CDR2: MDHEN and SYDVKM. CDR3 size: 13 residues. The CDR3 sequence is CASRTSITDTQYF. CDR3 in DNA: TGTGCCAGCAGGACTAGCATCACAGATACGCAGTATTTT.

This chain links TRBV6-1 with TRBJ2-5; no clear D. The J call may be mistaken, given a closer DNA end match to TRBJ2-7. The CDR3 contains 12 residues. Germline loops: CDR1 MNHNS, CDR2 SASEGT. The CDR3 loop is CASSPVDYEQYF. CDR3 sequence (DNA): TGTGCCAGCAGCCCAGTCGACTACGAGCAGTACTTC.

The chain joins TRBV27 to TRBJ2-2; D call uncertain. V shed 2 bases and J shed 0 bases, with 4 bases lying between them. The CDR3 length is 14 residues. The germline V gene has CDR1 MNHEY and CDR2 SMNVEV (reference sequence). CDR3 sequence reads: CASSLRPNTGELFF. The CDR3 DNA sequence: TGTGCCAGCAGTTTAAGACCGAACACCGGGGAGCTGTTTTTT.

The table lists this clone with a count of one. The CDR3 DNA reads TGTGCCAGCAGCGAGAAGGGCGCTGAAGCTTTCTTT. This encodes CASSEKGAEAFF. The rearrangement joins TRBV7-2 to TRBJ1-1; D uncertain. Between the trimmed V and J ends, which lost 5 bases and 6 bases, there was a span of 10 bases. This CDR3 has 12 residues. Germline CDR1 SGHTA, CDR2 FQGNSA.

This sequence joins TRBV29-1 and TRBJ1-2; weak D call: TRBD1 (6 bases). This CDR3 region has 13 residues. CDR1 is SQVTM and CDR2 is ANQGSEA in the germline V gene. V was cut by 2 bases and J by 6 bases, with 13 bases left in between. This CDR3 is CSVESRGRDGYTF. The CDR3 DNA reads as TGCAGCGTTGAATCGCGGGGGCGGGATGGCTACACCTTC.

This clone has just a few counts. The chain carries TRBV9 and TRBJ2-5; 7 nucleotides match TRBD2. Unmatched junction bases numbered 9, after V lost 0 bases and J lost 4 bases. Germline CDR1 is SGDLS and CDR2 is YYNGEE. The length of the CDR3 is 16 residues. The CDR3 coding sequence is TGTGCCAGCAGCGTAGGCCCCTCTACGGGGGGAGAGACCCAGTACTTC. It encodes CASSVGPSTGGETQYF.

The CDR3 DNA follows: TGTGCCAGCAGCCCTGACCCAGAGGGGCAGTATTTT. This encodes CASSPDPEGQYF. The genes are TRBV7-8 and TRBJ2-3, with TRBD2 as a possible D gene (5 bases). V lost 5 bases and J 11 bases, leaving 14 bases between the germline ends. The CDR3 spans 12 residues. CDR1 is SGHVS and CDR2 is FQNEAQ in the germline V gene.

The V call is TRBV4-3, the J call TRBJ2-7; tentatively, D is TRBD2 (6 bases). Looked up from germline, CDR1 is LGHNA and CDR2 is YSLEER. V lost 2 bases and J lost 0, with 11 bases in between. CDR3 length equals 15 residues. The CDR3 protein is CASSQLRGSSYEQYF. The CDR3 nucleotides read TGCGCCAGCAGCCAATTACGGGGGAGCTCCTACGAGCAGTACTTC.

CDR3 coding DNA: TGTGCCAGCAGCTCGGAGGTCTACGAGCAGTACTTC. It codes for CASSSEVYEQYF. This chain uses TRBV7-9 with TRBJ2-7, with a tentative D call TRBD2 (5 bases). This CDR3 is built from 12 residues. Germline CDR1 is SEHNR and CDR2 is FQNEAQ (reference sequence). Between the trimmed V and J ends, which lost 4 bases and 3 bases, there was a span of 7 bases.

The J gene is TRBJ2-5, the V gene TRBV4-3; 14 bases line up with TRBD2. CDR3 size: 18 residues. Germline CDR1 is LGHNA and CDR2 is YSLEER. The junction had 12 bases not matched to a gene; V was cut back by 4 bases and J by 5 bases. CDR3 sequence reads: CASSPGLAGATAGETQYF. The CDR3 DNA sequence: TGCGCCAGCAGCCCGGGACTAGCGGGGGCGACCGCAGGGGAGACCCAGTACTTC.

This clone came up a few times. The CDR3 sequence is CASSPTGESYNEQFF. CDR3 nucleotide sequence: TGTGCCAGCAGCCCAACAGGGGAATCCTACAATGAGCAGTTCTTC. This rearrangement joins TRBV9 to TRBJ2-1; 7 bases match TRBD1. With 4 bases clipped from V and 1 base from J, the junction kept 5 bases outside the gene matches. The CDR3 has 15 residues. Germline assignment: CDR1 SGDLS and CDR2 YYNGEE. The full variable domain, rest sourced from reference TRBV9 and TRBJ2-1, is DSGVTQTPKHLITATGQRVTLRCSPRSGDLSVYWYQQSLDQGLQFLIQYYNGEERAKGNILERFSAQQFPDLHSELNLSSLELGDSALYFCASSPTGESYNEQFFGPGTRLTVL.

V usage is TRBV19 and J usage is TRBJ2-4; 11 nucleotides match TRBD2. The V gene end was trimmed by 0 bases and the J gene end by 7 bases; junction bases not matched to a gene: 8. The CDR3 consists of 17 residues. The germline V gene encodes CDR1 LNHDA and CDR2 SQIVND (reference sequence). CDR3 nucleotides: TGTGCCAGTAGTATAGATCCCACTAGCGGGAGCAGGAACATTCAGTACTTC. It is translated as CASSIDPTSGSRNIQYF.

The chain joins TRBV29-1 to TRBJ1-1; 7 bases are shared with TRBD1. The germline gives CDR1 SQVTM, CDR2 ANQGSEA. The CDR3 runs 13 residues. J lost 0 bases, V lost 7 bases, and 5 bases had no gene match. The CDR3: CSADRAMNTEAFF. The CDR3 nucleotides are TGCAGCGCTGACAGGGCTATGAACACTGAAGCTTTCTTT.

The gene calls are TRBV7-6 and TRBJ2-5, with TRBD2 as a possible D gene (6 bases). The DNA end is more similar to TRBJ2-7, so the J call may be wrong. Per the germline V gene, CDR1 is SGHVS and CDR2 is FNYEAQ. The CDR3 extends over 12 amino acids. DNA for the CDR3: TGTGCCAGCAGCCCGGCGGGGAACGAGCAGTACTTC. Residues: CASSPAGNEQYF.

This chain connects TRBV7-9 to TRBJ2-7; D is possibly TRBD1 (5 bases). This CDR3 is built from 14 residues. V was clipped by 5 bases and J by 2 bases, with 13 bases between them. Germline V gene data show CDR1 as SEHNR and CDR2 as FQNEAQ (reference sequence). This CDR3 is CASSPPRVPYEQYF. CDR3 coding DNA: TGTGCCAGCAGCCCACCCAGGGTCCCCTACGAGCAGTACTTC. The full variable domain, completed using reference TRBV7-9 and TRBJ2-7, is DTGVSQNPRHKITKRGQNVTFRCDPISEHNRLYWYRQTLGQGPEFLTYFQNEAQLEKSRLLSDRFSAERPKGSFSTLEIQRTEQGDSAMYLCASSPPRVPYEQYFGPGTRLTVT.

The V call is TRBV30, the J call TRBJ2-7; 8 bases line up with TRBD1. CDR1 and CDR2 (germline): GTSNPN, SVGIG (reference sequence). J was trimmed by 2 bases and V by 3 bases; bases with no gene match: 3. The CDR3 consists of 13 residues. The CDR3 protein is CAWRTDRAYEQYF. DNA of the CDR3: TGTGCCTGGAGGACGGACAGGGCCTACGAGCAGTACTTC. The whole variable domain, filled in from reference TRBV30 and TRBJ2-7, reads SQTIHQWPATLVQPVGSPLSLECTVEGTSNPNLYWYRQAAGRGLQLLFYSVGIGQISSEVPQNLSASRPQDRQFILSSKKLLLSDSGFYLCAWRTDRAYEQYFGPGTRLTVT.

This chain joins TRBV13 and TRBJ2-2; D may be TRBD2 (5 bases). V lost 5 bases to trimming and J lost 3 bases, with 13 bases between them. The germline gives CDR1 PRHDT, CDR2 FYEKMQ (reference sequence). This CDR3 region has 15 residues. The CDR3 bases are TGTGCCAGCAGCCCCGCGGGCTCCTACACCGGGGAGCTGTTTTTT. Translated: CASSPAGSYTGELFF.

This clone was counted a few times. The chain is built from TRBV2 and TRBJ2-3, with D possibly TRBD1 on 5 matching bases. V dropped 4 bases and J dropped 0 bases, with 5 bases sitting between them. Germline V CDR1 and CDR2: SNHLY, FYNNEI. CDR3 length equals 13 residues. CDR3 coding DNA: TGTGCCAGCAGTGGGACAAGCACAGATACGCAGTATTTT. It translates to CASSGTSTDTQYF.